This TCR beta chain was documented in a study of CD8 T cells in ankylosing spondylitis. Study findings and constraints: Disease-linked clones were CD8+ and relatively rare in peripheral blood. A TCR beta motif made of fewer than ten highly homologous variants seemed typical of ankylosing spondylitis blood. Significantly higher representation of disease-linked clones was reported for matched ankylosing spondylitis synovial fluid.

This clonotype has a count of ten or more. Its antigen remains unknown. Germline V gives CDR1 MNHEY, CDR2 SVGAGI. The CDR3 length is 12 residues. V lost 5 bases to trimming and J lost 8 bases; unmatched junction nucleotides: 0. Library preparation for TCR beta used quantitative 5'-RACE with molecular barcodes. TCRdb processed the 5' RACE reads anew with MiXCR; each CDR3 protein has one entry. The sample records roughly 300,000 distinct CDR3 sequences, approximately 8% being singletons. The specimen was blood, either unsorted or a sorted T cell fraction (not recorded which). The chain recombines TRBV6-5 with TRBJ1-4; 9 positions match TRBD1. The receptor was derived from a male donor with ankylosing spondylitis. The CDR3 spells CASSDRGEKLFF. CDR3 bases: TGTGCCAGCAGTGACAGGGGGGAAAAACTGTTTTTT.